This entry describes one T cell receptor beta chain. Trimming at V came to 1 base and at J to 3 bases, leaving 3 bases not matched to a gene. Germline V gene sequence: CDR1 SGHNT, CDR2 YENEEA. There are 15 residues in the CDR3. 60 Vbeta and 13 Jbeta primers were used in PCR. Profiling relied on immunoSEQ multiplex PCR, and the TCRdb table lists in-frame clones only, not all of them. The data hold a few hundred thousand clones, with about 80% observed a single time. The sample belongs to a study of cytomegalovirus exposure and HLA in healthy donors. The specimen sequenced was PBMCs. The sequence came from a man aged 35-49 years in good health and CMV-seronegative. V gene TRBV11-3 combines with J gene TRBJ2-3, with 8 bases lining up with TRBD2. The CDR3 protein is CASSLGAGGTDTQYF. The CDR3 DNA follows: TGTGCCAGCAGCTTAGGCGCGGGGGGAACAGATACGCAGTATTTT.